The 26 T cell receptor beta chains in this list originate from one sample, sequenced in a study of early stage breast cancer tumors. The method was immunoSEQ multiplex PCR; TCRdb's version includes in-frame clones alone and lacks a portion of them. The table records around 4,400 clones, about two thirds of them present only once. The sequencing sample was made of normal breast tissue next to the tumor. These receptors all come from a person in their sixties with breast cancer.

The CDR3: CASKGLAGNEQYF. The DNA of the CDR3 is TGTGCCAGCAAAGGACTAGCGGGGAACGAGCAGTACTTC. The V gene is TRBV4-2, the J gene TRBJ2-7; 12 bases are a match to TRBD2. The germline gives CDR1 LGHNA, CDR2 YNFKEQ. The CDR3 covers 13 residues. The V segment lost 7 bases and the J segment 5 bases; nucleotides outside the gene matches: 3.

This clone ranks as medium-sized. The chain links TRBV11-3 to TRBJ2-1; the match to TRBD2 covers 10 bases. CDR1 and CDR2 (germline): SGHNT, YENEEA. The CDR3 has 17 residues. The V and J ends lost 0 bases and 7 bases, in that order; junction bases with no gene match: 9. The CDR3 loop reads CASSLDKLAGVGNEQFF. Here the CDR3 DNA reads TGTGCCAGCAGCTTAGATAAGCTAGCGGGAGTGGGAAATGAGCAGTTCTTC. Using reference TRBV11-3 and TRBJ2-1 for the parts outside the CDR3, the full variable domain is EAGVVQSPRYKIIEKKQPVAFWCNPISGHNTLYWYLQNLGQGPELLIRYENEEAVDDSQLPKDRFSAERLKGVDSTLKIQPAELGDSAVYLCASSLDKLAGVGNEQFFGPGTRLTVL.

The J gene is TRBJ1-1, the V gene TRBV6-1; 9 bases are shared with TRBD1. This CDR3 is 14 amino acids long. The V and J ends lost 7 bases and 4 bases, in that order; junction bases with no gene match: 7. The germline V gene encodes CDR1 MNHNS and CDR2 SASEGT. The CDR3 DNA reads TGTGCCAGCACCTTGGACAGGGGTGGCACTGAAGCTTTCTTT. Translation: CASTLDRGGTEAFF.

The rearrangement uses TRBV11-2 and TRBJ1-1; D is uncertain. CDR1 is SGHAT and CDR2 is FQNNGV in the germline V gene. Trimming stripped 0 bases from V and 9 bases from J, with 8 bases between. CDR3 length: 12 amino acids. This chain's CDR3 is CASSLDWQQAFF. CDR3 in DNA: TGTGCCAGCAGCTTAGATTGGCAGCAAGCTTTCTTT.

The chain is built from TRBV1 and TRBJ2-3; TRBD1, the D gene given by the table, was not confirmed from the DNA. TRBV1 is assigned pseudogene status. CDR3 size: 16 residues. The chain's CDR3 is CTSSQDEGACTDTQYF. CDR3 nucleotide sequence: TGCACCAGCAGCCAAGATGAGGGGGCGTGCACAGATACGCAGTATTTT.

The rearrangement joins TRBV5-1 to TRBJ2-7; 9 bases agree with TRBD2. Germline V gives CDR1 SGHRS, CDR2 YFSETQ. This CDR3 is 13 amino acids long. V lost 3 bases, J lost 6 bases, and 4 bases stayed unmatched. CDR3 residues: CASSWAGGLEQYF. The CDR3 region has the DNA TGCGCCAGCAGCTGGGCGGGGGGGCTCGAGCAGTACTTC.

This chain links TRBV7-2 with TRBJ2-7; perhaps TRBD1 as D (6 bases). The V gene's germline CDR1 is SGHTA and CDR2 FQGNSA. The germline V and J ends were trimmed by 3 bases and 0 bases, with 9 bases remaining between them. The CDR3 runs to 14 residues. CDR3 protein: CASSFDRNSYEQYF. In DNA, the CDR3 is TGTGCCAGCAGCTTCGACAGGAACTCCTACGAGCAGTACTTC.

The chain is built from TRBV9 and TRBJ1-1; TRBD1 is a possible D gene (6 bases). V was clipped by 4 bases and J by 12 bases, with 25 bases between them. The CDR3 contains 15 residues. Looked up from germline, CDR1 is SGDLS and CDR2 is YYNGEE. The CDR3 DNA reads TGTGCCAGCAGCCCATCCATAACAGGGCCCGAGGAAACTTTCTTT. It specifies CASSPSITGPEETFF. Full variable domain (rest looked up from reference TRBV9 and TRBJ1-1): DSGVTQTPKHLITATGQRVTLRCSPRSGDLSVYWYQQSLDQGLQFLIQYYNGEERAKGNILERFSAQQFPDLHSELNLSSLELGDSALYFCASSPSITGPEETFFGQGTRLTVV.

This clone appeared once. At one boundary the junction diverges from the germline segment, which might be a read error. J is TRBJ2-2 and V is TRBV4-2; 13 bases map to TRBD2. Germline V lookup: CDR1 LGHNA, CDR2 YNFKEQ. The CDR3 covers 16 residues. CDR3 sequence reads: CASVSGTSGNTGELVF. Here the CDR3 DNA reads TGTGCCAGCGTCTCCGGGACTAGCGGGAACACCGGGGAGCTGGTTTTT.

The V gene is TRBV5-1, the J gene TRBJ2-5, with D perhaps matching TRBD1 or TRBD2 (5 bases each). This CDR3 region has 15 residues. Per the germline V gene, CDR1 is SGHRS and CDR2 is YFSETQ. V shed 4 bases and J shed 5 bases, with 18 bases lying between them. For the CDR3, the DNA is TGCGCCAGCAGCATAATGGGGTCCGAGGGGGAGACCCAGTACTTC. Its protein is CASSIMGSEGETQYF.

The V call is TRBV7-8, the J call TRBJ2-7; a possible D gene is TRBD1 (5 bases). Germline V CDR1 and CDR2: SGHVS, FQNEAQ. V shed 5 bases and J shed 6 bases, with 11 bases lying between them. CDR3 length: 12 residues. The CDR3 here is CASSPAQGEQYF. The DNA for the CDR3 is TGTGCCAGCAGCCCCGCCCAGGGCGAGCAGTACTTC.

Written as DNA, the CDR3 is TGTGCCAGCAGCCAACAGGACAGGGCAAGTTCACCCCTCCACTTT. Its translation: CASSQQDRASSPLHF. The rearrangement uses TRBV4-2 and TRBJ1-6, with TRBD1 matching over 8 bases. CDR3 length: 15 residues. Trimming cost V 2 bases and J 9 bases; bases outside gene matches: 6. Germline-derived CDR1 and CDR2 are LGHNA and YNFKEQ.

This chain connects TRBV15 to TRBJ2-7, with TRBD1 identical over 9 bases. After removal of 5 bases from V and 5 bases from J, the junction contained 4 bases not matched to a gene. Germline V gives CDR1 LNHNV, CDR2 YYDKDF (reference sequence). The CDR3 has 13 amino acids. The CDR3 DNA is TGTGCCACCAGCGGACGACAGGGGGACGAGCAGTACTTC. It specifies CATSGRQGDEQYF.

This clone showed up just once. V is TRBV5-5 and J is TRBJ2-2, with D perhaps matching TRBD1 (6 bases). The CDR3 is made up of 15 amino acids. CDR1 and CDR2 (germline): SGHKS, YYEKEE (reference sequence). V dropped 1 base and J dropped 1 base, with 8 bases sitting between them. The DNA for the CDR3 is TGTGCCAGCAGCTTGACGGGACAGAACACCGGGGAGCTGTTTTTT. Amino acids: CASSLTGQNTGELFF.

The rearrangement joins TRBV6-5 to TRBJ2-5; TRBD2 aligns across 8 bases. The CDR3 has 16 amino acids. The germline V gene encodes CDR1 MNHEY and CDR2 SVGAGI. With V trimmed by 4 bases and J by 1 base, 8 bases remained unmatched. The DNA for the CDR3 is TGTGCCAGCAGTTCCAGCGGGGGTGGGATCCAAGAGACCCAGTACTTC. This translates into CASSSSGGGIQETQYF.

The chain uses TRBV6-4 and TRBJ2-7; D possibly uses TRBD1 or TRBD2 (7 bases each). Trimming took 10 bases from V and 2 from J, leaving 15 bases between them. This CDR3 contains 13 residues. CDR1 and CDR2 (germline): MRHNA, SNTAGT. CDR3 sequence: CATGGDRAYEQYF. The CDR3 DNA follows: TGTGCCACAGGGGGGGACAGAGCCTACGAGCAGTACTTC.

This chain uses TRBV7-2 with TRBJ1-1; unclear D gene. V lost 2 bases, J lost 1 base, and 5 bases lay in between. This CDR3 region has 13 residues. The germline CDR1 and CDR2 sequences are SGHTA and FQGNSA. The CDR3 coding sequence is TGTGCCAGCAGCTTATGGGCGAACACTGAAGCTTTCTTT. It yields the protein CASSLWANTEAFF.

V gene TRBV19 combines with J gene TRBJ2-5; no clear D. The ends were cut back, 3 bases at V and 5 bases at J, with 13 bases in the middle. Looked up from germline, CDR1 is LNHDA and CDR2 is SQIVND (reference sequence). The CDR3 loop spans 14 amino acids. The CDR3, as DNA: TGTGCCAGTAGTATGGGTGGCCCACGTGAGACCCAGTACTTC. Its translation: CASSMGGPRETQYF.

This chain links TRBV7-9 with TRBJ2-3; D is possibly TRBD1 (6 bases). Germline V gene lookup returns CDR1 SEHNR and CDR2 FQNEAQ (reference sequence). V shed 5 bases and J shed 0 bases, with 6 bases lying between them. CDR3 size: 13 residues. CDR3 sequence reads: CASSGQSTDTQYF. As DNA, the CDR3 is TGTGCCAGCAGCGGACAGAGCACAGATACGCAGTATTTT.

The V call is TRBV27, the J call TRBJ2-7; D may correspond to TRBD1 or TRBD2 (5 bases each). Germline V CDR1 and CDR2: MNHEY, SMNVEV (reference sequence). Trimming took 5 bases from V and 6 from J, leaving 20 bases between them. The CDR3 loop spans 15 amino acids. This chain's CDR3 is CASSPYPPGTAEQYF. DNA of the CDR3: TGTGCCAGCAGTCCTTACCCCCCAGGGACGGCCGAGCAGTACTTC.

This chain uses TRBV14 with TRBJ2-1, with 16 nucleotides matching TRBD2. V was clipped by 4 bases and J by 8 bases; unmatched bases: 8. The CDR3 runs to 17 residues. Germline-derived CDR1 and CDR2 are SGHDN and FVKESK. The CDR3 DNA sequence: TGTGCCAGCAGCCGCGGGACTAGCGGGGGGGCCATGTATGAGCAGTTCTTC. Protein sequence: CASSRGTSGGAMYEQFF. Complete variable domain (other parts from reference TRBV14 and TRBJ2-1): EAGVTQFPSHSVIEKGQTVTLRCDPISGHDNLYWYRRVMGKEIKFLLHFVKESKQDESGMPNNRFLAERTGGTYSTLKVQPAELEDSGVYFCASSRGTSGGAMYEQFFGPGTRLTVL.

CDR3 loop: CASSLESLMNTEAFF. CDR3 in DNA: TGTGCCAGCAGCTTAGAGTCGCTGATGAACACTGAAGCTTTCTTT. The J gene is TRBJ1-1, the V gene TRBV7-8; no firm D call. The CDR3 consists of 15 residues. Trimming removed 1 base at V and 0 bases at J, with 9 bases between. The germline V gene has CDR1 SGHVS and CDR2 FQNEAQ.

The genes are TRBV6-5 and TRBJ1-2, with 9 bases fitting TRBD1. The trim removed 2 bases at V and 5 bases at J, leaving 3 bases unmatched. There are 14 residues in the CDR3. Germline-derived CDR1 and CDR2 are MNHEY and SVGAGI. DNA for the CDR3: TGTGCCAGCAGTTACGGACAGGGGATTTATGGCTACACCTTC. This encodes CASSYGQGIYGYTF.

V gene TRBV11-3 combines with J gene TRBJ2-1; D possibly matches TRBD1 or TRBD2 (5 bases each). CDR3 length: 15 residues. Trimming left V 5 bases short and J 2 bases short, with 13 bases between. CDR1 and CDR2 (germline): SGHNT, YENEEA. The CDR3 loop is CASSGGSRTYNEQFF. The DNA for the CDR3 is TGTGCCAGCAGCGGGGGATCAAGGACCTACAATGAGCAGTTCTTC. Filled out from reference TRBV11-3 and TRBJ2-1, the complete variable domain reads EAGVVQSPRYKIIEKKQPVAFWCNPISGHNTLYWYLQNLGQGPELLIRYENEEAVDDSQLPKDRFSAERLKGVDSTLKIQPAELGDSAVYLCASSGGSRTYNEQFFGPGTRLTVL.

V and J are TRBV6-4 and TRBJ1-6; no reliable D call. CDR3 length: 14 amino acids. Germline lookup yields CDR1 MRHNA and CDR2 SNTAGT. V lost 8 bases and J 3 bases, leaving 11 bases between the germline ends. The CDR3 bases are TGTGCCAGCGCGTTGGAGGGCTATAATTCACCCCTCCACTTT. Translating gives CASALEGYNSPLHF.

This chain connects TRBV6-5 to TRBJ2-7; possibly TRBD1 for D (5 bases). This CDR3 region has 15 residues. Germline V gene lookup returns CDR1 MNHEY and CDR2 SVGAGI. The V gene lost 0 bases and the J gene lost 1 base, with 10 bases spanning the gap. CDR3 protein: CASSYSGRVSYEQYF. The CDR3 bases are TGTGCCAGCAGTTACTCTGGCAGGGTGTCCTACGAGCAGTACTTC.